Following are 4 T cell receptor beta chains from one sample sequenced in a study of blood T cells in healthy people across ages. PCR was performed a second time for 7 to 11 cycles using a sample-barcoded 5' primer and a J-beta primer mix. Each CDR3 protein gets one entry after TCRdb re-called the 5' RACE reads with MiXCR. The sample carries approximately 1,100,000 distinct CDR3 sequences, 40% to 55% recorded once. The material sequenced was blood. These receptor sequences come from a woman aged 60 to 75 in good health.

The rearrangement links TRBV7-6 to TRBJ2-7; 7 bases line up with TRBD1. The CDR3 length is 16 residues. J was trimmed by 7 bases and V by 3 bases; bases with no gene match: 15. CDR1 is SGHVS and CDR2 is FNYEAQ in the germline V gene. The CDR3 nucleotides read TGTGCCAGCAGCTTGACAGGGCCTAGCTCCTACAATGAGCAGTACTTC. Its protein is CASSLTGPSSYNEQYF.

J is TRBJ2-5 and V is TRBV19; D is possibly TRBD1 (6 bases). Trimming cost V 8 bases and J 0 bases, with 10 bases left between them. Germline CDR1 is LNHDA and CDR2 is SQIVND (reference sequence). The CDR3 sequence is 13 residues long. The CDR3 nucleotides read TGTGCCAGTGGTGACAGGTACCAAGAGACCCAGTACTTC. Translated: CASGDRYQETQYF.

This chain links TRBV4-1 with TRBJ2-1, with a possible D match to TRBD1 (6 bases). Trimming cost V 6 bases and J 8 bases, with 11 bases left between them. This CDR3 contains 12 residues. CDR1 and CDR2 from the germline V gene are MGHRA and YSYEKL. The CDR3 DNA is TGCGCCAGCAGTCGACAGGTCGATGAGCAGTTCTTC. Translating gives CASSRQVDEQFF.

The genes are TRBV30 and TRBJ2-3, with TRBD2 matching over 10 bases. V dropped 2 bases and J dropped 2; count of bases not matched to a gene: 4. Germline V gene data show CDR1 as GTSNPN and CDR2 as SVGIG (reference sequence). The CDR3 is 15 residues long. DNA for the CDR3: TGTGCCTGGAGTAGCGGGAGGGCCACCACAGATACGCAGTATTTT. Amino acids: CAWSSGRATTDTQYF.